The present T cell receptor beta chain was sequenced within a study of cytomegalovirus exposure and HLA in healthy donors. Trimming took 6 bases from V and 0 from J; bases not matched to a gene: 13. Germline CDR1 and CDR2: MGHDK and SYGVNS. CDR3 length equals 18 residues. 60 Vbeta and 13 Jbeta primers were used in PCR. Measured with immunoSEQ multiplex PCR; TCRdb has only the in-frame clones, and not every one. Of about 140,000 clones in the sample, roughly 78% were seen once. The specimen was PBMCs. This sequence was found in a female donor in good health and CMV-seronegative. The chain combines TRBV25-1 with TRBJ1-4, with 7 nucleotides matching TRBD1. The CDR3 loop reads CASRFGQAGTATNEKLFF. CDR3 sequence (DNA): TGTGCCAGCAGATTCGGACAGGCGGGAACAGCAACTAATGAAAAACTGTTTTTT.